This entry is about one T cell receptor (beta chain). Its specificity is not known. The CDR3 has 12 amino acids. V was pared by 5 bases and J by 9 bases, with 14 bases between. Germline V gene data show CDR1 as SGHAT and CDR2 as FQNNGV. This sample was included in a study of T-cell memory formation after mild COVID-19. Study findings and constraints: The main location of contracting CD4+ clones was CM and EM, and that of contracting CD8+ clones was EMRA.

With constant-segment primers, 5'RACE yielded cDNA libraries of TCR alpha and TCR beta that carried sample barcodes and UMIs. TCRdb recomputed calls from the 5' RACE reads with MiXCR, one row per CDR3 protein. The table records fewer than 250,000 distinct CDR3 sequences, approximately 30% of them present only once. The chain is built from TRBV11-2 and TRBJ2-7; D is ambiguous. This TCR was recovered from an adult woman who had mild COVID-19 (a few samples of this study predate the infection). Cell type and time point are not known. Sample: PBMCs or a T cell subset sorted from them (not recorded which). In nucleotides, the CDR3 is TGTGCCAGCAGCCGCTTGACCAGTGGGCAGTACTTC. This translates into CASSRLTSGQYF.